Shown below are 7 T cell receptor beta chains from a single sample sequenced in a study of cytomegalovirus exposure and HLA in healthy donors. It was with 60 Vbeta and 13 Jbeta primers that the PCR ran. The repertoire was sequenced with immunoSEQ multiplex PCR; TCRdb's copy has only in-frame clones and lacks some. The sample carries 100,000 to 150,000 clones, approximately 80% recorded once. Material for sequencing was PBMCs. All receptors come from a male donor in good health and CMV-seropositive.

This clone was seen a few times. The chain's CDR3 is CASSLTGPPGDTQYF. The CDR3 coding sequence is TGTGCCAGCAGCTTAACCGGGCCTCCAGGGGATACGCAGTATTTT. The chain couples TRBV7-6 to TRBJ2-3; D may be TRBD1 (5 bases). Germline V gives CDR1 SGHVS, CDR2 FNYEAQ. The CDR3 runs 15 residues. V gave up 2 bases and J gave up 6 bases, with 15 bases separating them.

J is TRBJ1-2 and V is TRBV7-9; TRBD1 matches 10 bases. This CDR3 has 16 amino acids. V was clipped by 5 bases and J by 8 bases; unmatched bases: 14. Germline CDR1 SEHNR, CDR2 FQNEAQ (reference sequence). The CDR3 nucleotides read TGTGCCAGCAGCCCAGAGACAGGGGGCGTTTTCGAGGGCTACACCTTC. Its translation: CASSPETGGVFEGYTF.

The rearrangement uses TRBV2 and TRBJ1-5, with D maybe TRBD1 (6 bases). This CDR3 has 13 residues. The V and J ends lost 4 bases and 5 bases respectively, with 9 bases between them. Germline CDR1 reads SNHLY; CDR2 reads FYNNEI. The CDR3 spells CASSVNRDQPQHF. In nucleotides, the CDR3 is TGTGCCAGCAGTGTTAACAGGGATCAGCCCCAGCATTTT. The full variable domain, in which reference TRBV2 and TRBJ1-5 provide the parts outside the CDR3, is EPEVTQTPSHQVTQMGQEVILRCVPISNHLYFYWYRQILGQKVEFLVSFYNNEISEKSEIFDDQFSVERPDGSNFTLKIRSTKLEDSAMYFCASSVNRDQPQHFGDGTRLSIL.

A few counts support this clone. This sequence joins TRBV7-6 and TRBJ2-7; TRBD1 aligns across 9 bases. Germline V lookup: CDR1 SGHVS, CDR2 FNYEAQ. J lost 2 bases, V lost 1 base, and 6 bases had no gene match. This CDR3 spans 16 amino acids. For the CDR3, the DNA is TGTGCCAGCAGCTTAGGTCCGGGACAGGGAACCTACGAGCAGTACTTC. Encoded protein: CASSLGPGQGTYEQYF.

The rearrangement joins TRBV28 to TRBJ2-3, with TRBD2 matching 7 bases. The ends lost 2 bases at V and 3 bases at J; junction bases unmatched: 2. CDR1 and CDR2 (germline): MDHEN, SYDVKM. There are 14 residues in the CDR3. The CDR3 DNA is TGTGCCAGCAGTTTAGGCGGGAGTACAGATACGCAGTATTTT. Translating gives CASSLGGSTDTQYF.

The chain joins TRBV27 to TRBJ2-3, with D unclear. The ends were cut back, 10 bases at V and 7 bases at J, with 3 bases in the middle. Per the germline V gene, CDR1 is MNHEY and CDR2 is SMNVEV (reference sequence). CDR3 length equals 8 residues. CDR3 sequence (DNA): TGTGCCACCTATACGCAGTATTTT. Its protein product is CATYTQYF.

This chain links TRBV5-4 with TRBJ1-2; D might be TRBD1 (5 bases). The CDR3 spans 14 residues. V was clipped by 4 bases and J by 2 bases, with 12 bases between them. Germline V gene data show CDR1 as SGHNT and CDR2 as YYREEE (reference sequence). Here the CDR3 DNA reads TGTGCCAGCAGCCCGGGGGTCGGAAACTATGGCTACACCTTC. Residues: CASSPGVGNYGYTF.